Sequencing of this T cell receptor beta chain was carried out in a study of tumor and adjacent non-tumor tissue in lung cancer. Study-level information: Aged roughly 31 to 76 years, patients included 10 men and 4 or 5 women with stage I to III disease.

The library came from three nested PCR rounds adapted from ARM-PCR protocols. TCRdb called the multiplex PCR reads again in MiXCR, with one record for every CDR3 protein. The sample holds 110,000 or so distinct CDR3 sequences, 62% seen once. Germline V gene sequence: CDR1 SQVTM, CDR2 ANQGSEA. The CDR3 extends over 13 amino acids. Of note for this clonotype: Antigen unknown. One junction end does not reproduce the germline sequence, and a read error may be involved.

No cell sorting was done before RNA was extracted from the tissue. This non-tumor lung sample came from over 3 cm beyond the tumor edge. Overall study findings and caveats: Tumor TCR diversity, when higher, was linked to shorter survival.

This rearrangement joins TRBV29-1 to TRBJ2-4; no clear D. Sequencing input: distant non-tumor lung tissue. This clonotype was sampled from a man aged 60-69 years with non-small cell lung cancer. The CDR3, as DNA: TGCAGCGTTGATACCGTAGCCAAAAACTTTCAGCACTTC. Translated, it gives CSVDTVAKNFQHF.